The 28 T cell receptor beta chains given below trace back to one sample, sequenced in a study of PD-L1 blockade in urothelial cancer. Using immunoSEQ multiplex PCR, the repertoire was profiled, and TCRdb retains in-frame clones only, with some absent. Here the sample spans about 130,000 clones, roughly 83% being singletons. Described time point: pretreatment peripheral blood. Sample: PBMCs, taken around atezolizumab (anti-PD-L1) treatment. These TCRs come from a man in his fifties or sixties with urothelial cancer.

J is TRBJ1-2 and V is TRBV5-6; possibly TRBD1 for D (6 bases). The V end was cut by 0 bases, the J end by 5 bases, with 17 bases between. The CDR3 covers 16 residues. Germline V gene sequence: CDR1 SGHDT, CDR2 YYEEEE. The CDR3 DNA sequence: TGTGCCAGCAGCTTGGGGGCGGGGGCCGGATCTTATGGCTACACCTTC. It encodes CASSLGAGAGSYGYTF.

This chain joins TRBV7-4 and TRBJ1-2; 11 nucleotides agree with TRBD1. This CDR3 has 17 residues. The V segment lost 5 bases and the J segment 5 bases; nucleotides outside the gene matches: 13. In germline, CDR1 is SGHVT, CDR2 SQSDAQ. The CDR3 here is CASSTGTGGGSNYGYTF. The CDR3 bases are TGTGCCAGCAGCACCGGGACAGGGGGGGGAAGTAATTATGGCTACACCTTC.

The J gene is TRBJ1-5, the V gene TRBV6-6; 8 bases line up with TRBD1. CDR1 and CDR2 (germline): MNHNY, SVGAGI (reference sequence). The V gene end was trimmed by 0 bases and the J gene end by 7 bases; junction bases not matched to a gene: 8. The CDR3 is 16 amino acids. For the CDR3, the DNA is TGTGCCAGCAGTTACTCCGACAGGGGCACGACACAGCCCCAGCATTTT. This codes for CASSYSDRGTTQPQHF.

The chain employs TRBV29-1 and TRBJ1-1; 8 bases line up with TRBD1. In germline, CDR1 is SQVTM, CDR2 ANQGSEA. Losses at the gene ends were 6 bases for V and 1 base for J; bases not matched to a gene: 7. The CDR3 extends over 14 amino acids. CDR3 region: CSVRQGPRNTEAFF. For the CDR3, the DNA is TGCAGCGTCCGACAGGGGCCGCGGAACACTGAAGCTTTCTTT.

The CDR3 region has the DNA TGTGCCAGCAGTTACACGGGACAGTACACCGGGGAGCTGTTTTTT. It is translated as CASSYTGQYTGELFF. This chain links TRBV6-5 with TRBJ2-2; 7 bases align to TRBD1. This CDR3 comprises 15 residues. With V trimmed by 2 bases and J by 3 bases, 3 bases remained unmatched. Looked up from germline, CDR1 is MNHEY and CDR2 is SVGAGI.

The chain has TRBV7-9 and TRBJ1-2; D possibly corresponds to TRBD1 (5 bases). This CDR3 has 14 amino acids. Germline V gene data show CDR1 as SEHNR and CDR2 as FQNEAQ (reference sequence). V was clipped by 0 bases and J by 5 bases, with 10 bases between them. The CDR3, as DNA: TGTGCCAGCAGCTTAGCCCGGGAGGGGTATGGCTACACCTTC. It is translated as CASSLAREGYGYTF. Drawing the rest from reference TRBV7-9 and TRBJ1-2, the complete variable domain is DTGVSQNPRHKITKRGQNVTFRCDPISEHNRLYWYRQTLGQGPEFLTYFQNEAQLEKSRLLSDRFSAERPKGSFSTLEIQRTEQGDSAMYLCASSLAREGYGYTFGSGTRLTVV.

This chain uses TRBV4-2 with TRBJ2-1, with 7 bases that match TRBD2. Germline CDR1 is LGHNA and CDR2 is YNFKEQ. The CDR3 sequence is 14 residues long. V was clipped by 1 base and J by 8 bases; unmatched bases: 5. DNA of the CDR3: TGTGCCAGCAGCCAAGCGACTAGCTTCTATGAGCAGTTCTTC. It specifies CASSQATSFYEQFF.

The J gene is TRBJ2-3, the V gene TRBV7-2, with 8 bases matching TRBD2. Germline V gene sequence: CDR1 SGHTA, CDR2 FQGNSA. V gave up 7 bases and J gave up 5 bases; unmatched junction bases: 11. This CDR3 has 15 residues. In DNA form, the CDR3 reads TGTGCCAGCAACTTGGGGTCGGGAGGGCTAGATACGCAGTATTTT. This encodes CASNLGSGGLDTQYF.

The chain has TRBV2 and TRBJ2-5; 7 bases agree with TRBD2. The J segment lost 0 bases and the V segment lost 4 bases, leaving 8 bases of the junction unmatched. This CDR3 comprises 16 residues. CDR1 and CDR2 from the germline V gene are SNHLY and FYNNEI. The CDR3 DNA is TGTGCCAGCAGTGGCCGTGGGAGGGCTTACCAAGAGACCCAGTACTTC. Translation: CASSGRGRAYQETQYF.

This clone was counted a single time. J is TRBJ2-5 and V is TRBV15; possibly TRBD1 for D (6 bases). This CDR3 spans 14 amino acids. V was pared by 3 bases and J by 1 base, with 9 bases between. CDR1 and CDR2 from the germline V gene are LNHNV and YYDKDF (reference sequence). The CDR3: CATSSKQGQETQYF. Written as DNA, the CDR3 is TGTGCCACCAGCAGCAAACAGGGCCAAGAGACCCAGTACTTC.

The sample holds a few counts of this clone. V and J are TRBV18 and TRBJ2-7; perhaps TRBD2 as D (5 bases). Trimming cost V 5 bases and J 7 bases, with 18 bases left between them. This CDR3 contains 14 residues. Germline V CDR1 and CDR2: KGHSH, LQKENI. CDR3 nucleotide sequence: TGTGCCAGCTCAACCGAGGGCAGAAGGCGGGAGCAGTACTTC. As protein: CASSTEGRRREQYF.

This rearrangement joins TRBV18 to TRBJ2-7, with 8 bases that match TRBD1. Germline loops: CDR1 KGHSH, CDR2 LQKENI. V gave up 5 bases and J gave up 4 bases; unmatched junction bases: 10. The CDR3 covers 15 residues. The DNA of the CDR3 is TGTGCCAGCTCAACCGGGACAGGCCCTATGTACGAGCAGTACTTC. Its protein is CASSTGTGPMYEQYF.

The chain has TRBV19 and TRBJ2-5; 9 positions match TRBD1. The CDR3 has 16 amino acids. V shed 5 bases, J shed 1 base, and the junction held 8 bases outside the gene matches. In germline, CDR1 is LNHDA, CDR2 SQIVND (reference sequence). The CDR3 nucleotides read TGTGCCAGTAGTCAGTCCGGGACAGGGTTCCAAGAGACCCAGTACTTC. It codes for CASSQSGTGFQETQYF.

The chain links TRBV7-2 to TRBJ1-2; D unclear. The CDR3 consists of 14 residues. The germline CDR1 and CDR2 sequences are SGHTA and FQGNSA. V dropped 0 bases and J dropped 8 bases, with 13 bases sitting between them. The CDR3 bases are TGTGCCAGCAGCTTAGCGGATCGGGGTTTGGGCTACACCTTC. It yields the protein CASSLADRGLGYTF.

This rearrangement joins TRBV27 to TRBJ2-7, with D possibly TRBD2 on 6 matching bases. Trimming took off 7 bases at V and 4 bases at J, with 17 bases between the two ends. Germline-derived CDR1 and CDR2 are MNHEY and SMNVEV (reference sequence). The CDR3 contains 14 residues. CDR3 sequence (DNA): TGTGCCAGCACCCCAACCGGGAGATTATACGAGCAGTACTTC. Translation gives CASTPTGRLYEQYF.

DNA of the CDR3: TGCGCCAGCAGCCAAGATGGTCCGGGACTCACTAGCACAGATACGCAGTATTTT. This gives the protein CASSQDGPGLTSTDTQYF. The chain carries TRBV4-1 and TRBJ2-3, with D perhaps matching TRBD2 (6 bases). The V end was cut by 0 bases, the J end by 0 bases, with 16 bases between. The germline gives CDR1 MGHRA, CDR2 YSYEKL. The CDR3 extends over 18 amino acids.

This clone was seen a single time. The CDR3 protein is CASSPPVTGELFF. CDR3 DNA: TGTGCCAGCTCACCCCCTGTCACCGGGGAGCTGTTTTTT. This chain uses TRBV18 with TRBJ2-2, with D unclear. V shed 3 bases and J shed 4 bases, with 6 bases lying between them. The CDR3 sequence is 13 residues long. Looked up from germline, CDR1 is KGHSH and CDR2 is LQKENI.

This rearrangement joins TRBV5-1 to TRBJ2-5; the D gene is possibly TRBD2 (5 bases). V was trimmed by 4 bases and J by 4 bases, leaving 17 bases between them. The length of the CDR3 is 15 residues. Germline V CDR1 and CDR2: SGHRS, YFSETQ. The CDR3 DNA is TGCGCCAGCAGCCTCTCCGAGGCGGGCATAGAGACCCAGTACTTC. Translation: CASSLSEAGIETQYF. Full variable domain (outside the CDR3, taken from reference TRBV5-1 and TRBJ2-5): KAGVTQTPRYLIKTRGQQVTLSCSPISGHRSVSWYQQTPGQGLQFLFEYFSETQRNKGNFPGRFSGRQFSNSRSEMNVSTLELGDSALYLCASSLSEAGIETQYFGPGTRLLVL.

V and J are TRBV5-1 and TRBJ2-6; D possibly corresponds to TRBD2 (6 bases). This CDR3 is built from 13 residues. The germline V and J ends were trimmed by 8 bases and 8 bases, with 14 bases remaining between them. Germline V gene lookup returns CDR1 SGHRS and CDR2 YFSETQ. The CDR3 here is CASSHGRTNVLTF. In DNA, the CDR3 is TGCGCCAGTTCACACGGGAGAACCAACGTCCTGACTTTC.

This chain uses TRBV5-5 with TRBJ1-3, with TRBD1 as a possible D gene (5 bases). The CDR3 contains 14 residues. The germline CDR1 and CDR2 sequences are SGHKS and YYEKEE (reference sequence). Trimming pared 5 bases from V and 2 bases from J, leaving 11 bases between. The CDR3 protein is CASRSPGTGNTIYF. The DNA for the CDR3 is TGTGCCAGCAGGTCCCCAGGGACTGGAAACACCATATATTTT.

In this sample, this clone turned up a few times. This chain uses TRBV11-2 with TRBJ2-6; 8 bases are shared with TRBD1. Germline V lookup: CDR1 SGHAT, CDR2 FQNNGV. The CDR3 is 18 residues long. V dropped 5 bases and J dropped 0; count of bases not matched to a gene: 9. CDR3 bases: TGTGCCAGCAGCCTCGGGACAGGTAGAAGCTCTGGGGCCAACGTCCTGACTTTC. Translation gives CASSLGTGRSSGANVLTF.

The V gene is TRBV6-5, the J gene TRBJ2-1; possibly TRBD1 for D (5 bases). The CDR3 extends over 15 amino acids. Trimming pared 6 bases from V and 0 bases from J, leaving 12 bases between. CDR1 and CDR2 from the germline V gene are MNHEY and SVGAGI. The chain's CDR3 is CASRRTPSSYNEQFF. DNA of the CDR3: TGTGCCAGCAGACGGACACCCTCCTCCTACAATGAGCAGTTCTTC.

The gene calls are TRBV6-5 and TRBJ1-2; weak D call: TRBD1 (6 bases). Trimming shortened V by 6 bases and J by 2 bases, and 10 bases separated the two germline ends. CDR3 length equals 13 residues. CDR1 MNHEY and CDR2 SVGAGI come from the germline V gene. The CDR3 region is CASSVTGNYGYTF. As DNA, the CDR3 is TGTGCCAGCAGCGTCACAGGGAACTATGGCTACACCTTC.

The chain employs TRBV7-3 and TRBJ1-1; tentative D call: TRBD1 (5 bases). V was shortened by 4 bases and J by 11 bases, with 20 bases between the two germline ends. The CDR3 totals 14 residues. Germline V gene sequence: CDR1 SGHTA, CDR2 FQGTGA. The CDR3 nucleotides are TGTGCCAGCAGCTCCCCTGGGAGAGGGACTGGGGCTTTCTTT. Its protein product is CASSSPGRGTGAFF.

J is TRBJ2-5 and V is TRBV10-2; D might be TRBD1 (6 bases). Trimming took 7 bases from V and 5 from J, leaving 17 bases between them. The CDR3 extends over 14 amino acids. Germline loops: CDR1 WSHSY, CDR2 SAAADI. CDR3 nucleotides: TGCGCCAGCAAAGGGGGAAGGAGTGTCGAGACCCAGTACTTC. It yields the protein CASKGGRSVETQYF.

This clone is a singleton in its sample. The CDR3 loop reads CASSPRDRFNQPQHF. The CDR3 region has the DNA TGTGCCAGCAGTCCCCGGGACAGGTTCAATCAGCCCCAGCATTTT. This chain joins TRBV28 and TRBJ1-5; 8 positions agree with TRBD1. CDR1 and CDR2 (germline): MDHEN, SYDVKM. V dropped 5 bases and J dropped 3; count of bases not matched to a gene: 6. The CDR3 has 15 residues.

The chain carries TRBV25-1 and TRBJ1-2, with 7 nucleotides matching TRBD1. Germline V gene data show CDR1 as MGHDK and CDR2 as SYGVNS. The V gene end was trimmed by 2 bases and the J gene end by 4 bases; junction bases not matched to a gene: 4. The CDR3 sequence is 14 residues long. As DNA, the CDR3 is TGTGCCAGCAGTGAACCGGGGGACAGCTATGGCTACACCTTC. Translating it yields CASSEPGDSYGYTF.

This clone is a singleton in its sample. The rearrangement uses TRBV4-1 and TRBJ1-2; no clear D gene. The CDR3 totals 15 residues. Germline V gene sequence: CDR1 MGHRA, CDR2 YSYEKL. With 0 bases removed from V and 3 bases from J, the gap between germline ends came to 11 bases. CDR3 in DNA: TGCGCCAGCAGCCAAGATGAGGTCGAAGACTATGGCTACACCTTC. Its translation: CASSQDEVEDYGYTF.